The T cell receptor beta chain described here comes from a study of blood T cell repertoires in COVID-19 (dated by TCRdb to about 2020). Study-level background: Samples covering the acute and convalescent phases of COVID-19 were provided by collaborators in the United States, Italy and Spain. The material from the prospective study consisted of cDNA or gDNA derived from T cells, B-cell-depleted T cells, or PBMCs. The dataset comprised deeply sampled blood TCRbeta repertoires from subjects exposed to, actively infected with, or recovered from COVID-19. The repertoires were made available in a free public database intended to serve as a resource for research on the immune response to SARS-CoV-2. The samples were drawn from two sources: the first 160 participants of the ongoing ImmuneRACE study, and 1,254 subjects contributed by 6 global collaborators. Nearly every sample came with metadata listing a de-identified subject ID, COVID-19 status, age in years and sex. Where available, HLA class I and class II types were taken from metadata supplied by the sample provider and were not determined by assay-based typing.

A word on this clone: Its antigen is unknown. No quality values exist for individual bases; no much larger clone is one base distant.

TCRbeta CDR3 regions were amplified from genomic DNA using the immunoSEQ Assay, a bias-controlled multiplex PCR. The study's own analysis went as follows. The number of nucleated cells in each sample was estimated by amplification of reference gene primers within the assay. Sequence reads were collapsed and filtered to measure the absolute abundance of every unique TCRbeta CDR3 rearrangement. Productive Simpson clonality was computed per sample as the square root of Simpson's diversity index over productive rearrangements. Drawn from immuneACCESS, this table holds only the in-frame rearrangements with V and J called that TCRdb kept. Clones are partly lost; checked studies trace under half to an unresolved V gene and leave the rest unexplained. V and J calls and clone size follow that table, whereas D and trimming were derived from the DNA. For this sample there are about 500,000 clones; about 89% appear just once. Around 7.8% of the sample is taken by the ten largest.

Broader findings and caveats from the paper: How much clinical and demographic metadata was included differed by source and by participant, and the metadata was provided uncurated.

From the cysteine through the phenylalanine, the CDR3 covers 15 amino acids. The read is trimmed to its CDR3 DNA, 45 bases read in frame from base 1. As encoded in the germline V gene, CDR1 is MGHRA while CDR2 is YSYEKL. V sheds 0 bases and J sheds 5 bases, leaving 12 bases between their ends. One collaborating source in Seattle enrolled patients while the patients were actively infected and followed the patients over time throughout the course of disease. Whole blood was collected in K2EDTA tubes by collaborating institutions according to the institutions' own protocols. For TCRbeta analysis, collaborator samples were shipped as frozen whole blood, as isolated PBMCs, or as DNA extracted from either sample type.

Sequences were obtained from peripheral blood. The receptor was isolated from a woman between 50 and 59 years old with COVID-19, enrolled during active disease. The sequence joins TRBV4-1 to TRBJ2-3; a tentative D match to TRBD1 spans 5 bases. The DNA sequence is given as TGCGCCAGCAGCCAAGATGGGCAGGGCTTAGATACGCAGTATTTT. It encodes CASSQDGQGLDTQYF.